Listed here are 8 T cell receptor beta chains from one sample, sequenced in a study of blood T cell repertoires in COVID-19. Sequencing used immunoSEQ multiplex PCR; TCRdb keeps in-frame clones, though not all of them. There are 72,000 or so clones in the sample; approximately 89% occur only once, and less than 1.5% lies in the top ten. Sample: peripheral blood. These receptors came from a man aged 55 to 69 with acute or convalescent COVID-19.

The chain couples TRBV6-5 to TRBJ2-7; maybe TRBD1 (5 bases). V was pared by 4 bases and J by 0 bases, with 7 bases between. The CDR3 has 13 residues. Germline V gene sequence: CDR1 MNHEY, CDR2 SVGAGI. The CDR3 nucleotides read TGTGCCAGCAGTTCGGACAACTCCTACGAGCAGTACTTC. It translates to CASSSDNSYEQYF.

This clone is a singleton in its sample. V gene TRBV19 combines with J gene TRBJ1-1; D is possibly TRBD1 (6 bases). CDR1 is LNHDA and CDR2 is SQIVND in the germline V gene (reference sequence). Trimming took 2 bases from V and 0 from J, leaving 19 bases between them. The CDR3 length is 18 residues. The CDR3, as DNA: TGTGCCAGTAGTATATTGAGGGGGGGGAGAGGTTTGAACACTGAAGCTTTCTTT. Its protein product is CASSILRGGRGLNTEAFF.

V gene TRBV6-5 combines with J gene TRBJ1-4, with a tentative D call TRBD1 (6 bases). The ends were cut back, 6 bases at V and 4 bases at J, with 15 bases in the middle. The CDR3 has 15 residues. CDR1 is MNHEY, CDR2 SVGAGI, per germline. Here the CDR3 DNA reads TGTGCCAGCAGATCCCGGGGGGCGGTTAATGAAAAACTGTTTTTT. It specifies CASRSRGAVNEKLFF.

This chain connects TRBV6-5 to TRBJ1-2; D remains ambiguous. The CDR3 consists of 14 residues. Between the trimmed V and J ends, which lost 2 bases and 4 bases, there was a span of 11 bases. From germline, CDR1 is MNHEY and CDR2 SVGAGI. In DNA form, the CDR3 reads TGTGCCAGCAGTTACGTGGGCGATGGCTATGGCTACACCTTC. This gives the protein CASSYVGDGYGYTF.

This chain uses TRBV5-1 with TRBJ1-5; D might be TRBD1 (6 bases). The germline V gene encodes CDR1 SGHRS and CDR2 YFSETQ. V was cut by 1 base and J by 3 bases, with 11 bases left in between. CDR3 length: 15 amino acids. The CDR3 DNA reads as TGCGCCAGCAGCTTGACAGGGCTTTACAATCAGCCCCAGCATTTT. It codes for CASSLTGLYNQPQHF.

The rearrangement joins TRBV5-1 to TRBJ2-1, with 7 bases that match TRBD1. This CDR3 region has 16 residues. V was clipped by 0 bases and J by 5 bases; unmatched bases: 8. Germline V gene data show CDR1 as SGHRS and CDR2 as YFSETQ. This CDR3 reads CASSLATGLSHNEQFF. The CDR3 DNA follows: TGCGCCAGCAGCTTGGCGACAGGGCTTTCCCACAATGAGCAGTTCTTC. Filled out from reference TRBV5-1 and TRBJ2-1, the complete variable domain reads KAGVTQTPRYLIKTRGQQVTLSCSPISGHRSVSWYQQTPGQGLQFLFEYFSETQRNKGNFPGRFSGRQFSNSRSEMNVSTLELGDSALYLCASSLATGLSHNEQFFGPGTRLTVL.

This clone was counted once. This chain uses TRBV30 with TRBJ2-3; D uncertain. Trimming cost V 0 bases and J 0 bases, with 7 bases left between them. In germline, CDR1 is GTSNPN, CDR2 SVGIG (reference sequence). The CDR3 is made up of 14 amino acids. The CDR3 is CAWSVASSTDTQYF. In DNA form, the CDR3 reads TGTGCCTGGAGTGTAGCGTCTAGCACAGATACGCAGTATTTT.

This chain joins TRBV7-8 and TRBJ2-3; D is undetermined. V gave up 1 base and J gave up 0 bases, with 5 bases separating them. The CDR3 has 14 amino acids. CDR1 and CDR2 from the germline V gene are SGHVS and FQNEAQ. The CDR3 is CASSLDLSTDTQYF. CDR3 bases: TGTGCCAGCAGCTTAGACCTAAGCACAGATACGCAGTATTTT.